The 9 T cell receptor beta chains given below trace back to one sample, sequenced in a study of T cell responses to AZD1222 COVID-19 vaccine. TCRdb's table, derived via immunoSEQ multiplex PCR, lists solely in-frame clones and lacks some. The sample includes 90,000 to 100,000 clones, about nine tenths of them seen just once. The material was peripheral blood, obtained 28 days after the second AZD1222 dose. The receptor source for this set is an adult who received the AZD1222 COVID-19 vaccine.

The chain is built from TRBV27 and TRBJ1-1, with D perhaps matching TRBD1 (6 bases). Per germline, CDR1 MNHEY and CDR2 SMNVEV (reference sequence). The ends were cut back, 5 bases at V and 6 bases at J, with 13 bases in the middle. This CDR3 has 13 residues. The CDR3 DNA reads as TGTGCCAGCAGTGGACAGCCGCAGGCTGAAGCTTTCTTT. This encodes CASSGQPQAEAFF.

The chain joins TRBV10-3 to TRBJ2-1, with a possible D match to TRBD2 (6 bases). The CDR3 totals 12 residues. The V gene lost 10 bases and the J gene lost 1 base, with 8 bases spanning the gap. CDR1 and CDR2 (germline): ENHRY, SYGVKD. CDR3 nucleotide sequence: TGTGCCACCGGGGGTTCCTACAATGAGCAGTTCTTC. The encoded protein is CATGGSYNEQFF.

This chain uses TRBV4-2 with TRBJ2-1; D is unclear. CDR1 LGHNA and CDR2 YNFKEQ come from the germline V gene. Trimming left V 1 base short and J 5 bases short, with 9 bases between. CDR3 length equals 14 residues. CDR3 sequence: CASSQVAPHNEQFF. DNA for the CDR3: TGTGCCAGCAGCCAAGTGGCCCCCCACAATGAGCAGTTCTTC.

The chain joins TRBV6-1 to TRBJ1-2; D possibly corresponds to TRBD1 (6 bases). This CDR3 has 13 amino acids. Trimming shortened V by 3 bases and J by 7 bases, and 12 bases separated the two germline ends. Germline CDR1 and CDR2: MNHNS and SASEGT. CDR3: CASSDQDSGGYTF. In DNA form, the CDR3 reads TGTGCCAGCAGTGACCAGGACAGCGGTGGCTACACCTTC.

This chain uses TRBV5-1 with TRBJ2-2; D may match TRBD1 or TRBD2 (5 bases each). The germline V gene has CDR1 SGHRS and CDR2 YFSETQ. There are 13 residues in the CDR3. The V end was cut by 9 bases, the J end by 6 bases, with 15 bases between. CDR3 DNA sequence: TGCGCCACCTCAGGGAGTTTCTCCGGGGAGCTGTTTTTT. Its protein is CATSGSFSGELFF. The full variable domain, its missing parts supplied by reference TRBV5-1 and TRBJ2-2, is KAGVTQTPRYLIKTRGQQVTLSCSPISGHRSVSWYQQTPGQGLQFLFEYFSETQRNKGNFPGRFSGRQFSNSRSEMNVSTLELGDSALYLCATSGSFSGELFFGEGSRLTVL.

The gene calls are TRBV2 and TRBJ1-1; no clear D gene. Trimming took off 7 bases at V and 2 bases at J, with 11 bases between the two ends. CDR1 SNHLY and CDR2 FYNNEI come from the germline V gene. The CDR3 is 13 residues long. In DNA, the CDR3 is TGTGCCAGCATAGGACTGATAAACACTGAAGCTTTCTTT. It codes for CASIGLINTEAFF.

The V call is TRBV19, the J call TRBJ1-3; D is unresolved. V lost 7 bases to trimming and J lost 2 bases, with 18 bases between them. The CDR3 contains 16 residues. Germline V gene lookup returns CDR1 LNHDA and CDR2 SQIVND (reference sequence). The CDR3 region is CASNYGQSLAGNTIYF. CDR3 nucleotides: TGTGCCAGTAATTACGGGCAATCTCTCGCTGGAAACACCATATATTTT.

The J gene is TRBJ1-1, the V gene TRBV7-9; D is undetermined. V lost 3 bases and J lost 0, with 5 bases in between. Germline loops: CDR1 SEHNR, CDR2 FQNEAQ (reference sequence). CDR3 length: 13 residues. In DNA form, the CDR3 reads TGTGCCAGCAGCTTGCAGATGAACACTGAAGCTTTCTTT. Translating gives CASSLQMNTEAFF.

A few counts support this clone. V and J are TRBV24-1 and TRBJ2-1; D gene ambiguous. V lost 7 bases and J 8 bases, leaving 5 bases between the germline ends. CDR3 size: 10 residues. Germline values: CDR1 KGHDR, CDR2 SFDVKD. CDR3 bases: TGTGCCACCAGGCATTATGAGCAGTTCTTC. Its translation is CATRHYEQFF.